These T cell receptor beta chains were read from a single sample in a study of cytomegalovirus exposure and HLA in healthy donors. Clones were sequenced by immunoSEQ multiplex PCR, and TCRdb holds only the in-frame ones, with some missing. With approximately 110,000 clones in the sample, the ten largest clones hold around 3.9%. Specimen: PBMCs. The receptors come from a man between 18 and 35 years old in good health and CMV-seronegative. Both conserved end residues are part of each CDR3. The D gene is left open where the match is weak.

j_call | d_call | v_call | cdr3_nt | cdr3_aa
TRBJ2-7 | TRBD1 | TRBV7-9 | TGTGCCAGCAGTTCTCGGACAGGGATCTACGAGCAGTACTTC | CASSSRTGIYEQYF
TRBJ2-1 | - | TRBV5-6 | TGTGCCAGCAGCTTGGTCGACAAATCCTCCTACAATGAGCAGTTCTTC | CASSLVDKSSYNEQFF
TRBJ1-2 | - | TRBV9 | TGTGCCAGCAGCGGCGTACAGGAAGGTTATGGTGATGGCTACACCTTC | CASSGVQEGYGDGYTF
TRBJ2-3 | - | TRBV18 | TGTGCCAGCTCACTTATAGATACGCAGTATTTT | CASSLIDTQYF
TRBJ2-7 | - | TRBV4-1 | TGCGCCAGCAGCGGAGGTCCTCCCTCCTACGAGCAGTACTTC | CASSGGPPSYEQYF
TRBJ1-2 | TRBD1 | TRBV27 | TGTGCCAGCAGTCCCGGACAGGGCGGGGATGGCTACACCTTC | CASSPGQGGDGYTF
TRBJ1-2 | - | TRBV6-6 | TGTGCCAGCAGTTACTCAGGGGTATATGGCTACACCTTC | CASSYSGVYGYTF
TRBJ1-5 | TRBD1 | TRBV2 | TGTGCCAGCATGGCGGACAGGCAGCCCCAGCATTTT | CASMADRQPQHF
TRBJ1-6 | TRBD1 | TRBV6-1 | TGTGCCAGCAGTGACAAAGGACAGGGGGCTTGGAATTCACCCCTCCACTTT | CASSDKGQGAWNSPLHF
TRBJ2-7 | - | TRBV19 | TGTGCCAGTAGTATAGGGGGGCTACGTGGCTACGAGCAGTACTTC | CASSIGGLRGYEQYF
TRBJ1-4 | - | TRBV7-9 | TGTGCCAGCAGCTTAGGACAGTATAATGAAAAACTGTTTTTT | CASSLGQYNEKLFF
TRBJ2-7 | - | TRBV19 | TGTGCCACTCAGACAGGATATTCGGCCGAGCAGTACTTC | CATQTGYSAEQYF
TRBJ2-1 | TRBD1 | TRBV18 | TGTGCCAGCTCACCAGTTTCTCCTGGGACAGGGGTCGATGAGCAGTTCTTC | CASSPVSPGTGVDEQFF
TRBJ2-7 | - | TRBV7-2 | TGTGCCAGCAGCTTAGAGGCGGAGAGCTCCTACGAGCAGTACTTC | CASSLEAESSYEQYF
TRBJ1-5 | TRBD1 | TRBV30 | TGTGCCTGGGCACAGGGGGCGAGCAATCAGCCCCAGCATTTT | CAWAQGASNQPQHF
TRBJ1-3 | - | TRBV5-1 | TGCGCCAGCAGCTTGGCCGACAGGATCTCTGGAAACACCATATATTTT | CASSLADRISGNTIYF
TRBJ2-7 | - | TRBV9 | TGTGCCAGCAGCGAAGACGGGGATAGCTCCTACGAGCAGTACTTC | CASSEDGDSSYEQYF
TRBJ1-6 | - | TRBV18 | TGTGCCAGCTCACCAAGAGGGAGCGATAATTCACCCCTCCACTTT | CASSPRGSDNSPLHF
TRBJ2-3 | TRBD1 | TRBV2 | TGTGCCAGCAGTGAAACAGGGGCCCCTGGCACAGATACGCAGTATTTT | CASSETGAPGTDTQYF
TRBJ2-3 | TRBD1 | TRBV7-2 | TGTGCCAGCAGCAATATAGGACAGGGCGGATTTGATACGCAGTATTTT | CASSNIGQGGFDTQYF
TRBJ2-1 | - | TRBV7-2 | TGTGCCAGCAGCCCCCGACTGGCAAACAATGAGCAGTTCTTC | CASSPRLANNEQFF
TRBJ1-2 | - | TRBV7-8 | TGTGCCAGCAGCTTAAGTATATCGAGGGCCTATGGCTACACCTTC | CASSLSISRAYGYTF
TRBJ2-7 | TRBD2 | TRBV4-1 | TGCGCCAGCAGCCAGACATTAGCGGGAGGCGGCTACGAGCAGTACTTC | CASSQTLAGGGYEQYF